A selection of T cell receptor beta chains follows, all from one sample in a study of blood T cell repertoires in COVID-19. Clones were read by immunoSEQ multiplex PCR, and TCRdb kept only the in-frame ones, dropping some. The table includes about 270,000 clones, about 87% detected once. Sequencing was carried out using peripheral blood. All receptors derive from a man in his sixties who had recovered from COVID-19. Both conserved end residues are part of each CDR3. The D gene is left open where the match is weak. Clone sizes are given selectively: once, few, many, or a class where the clone is expanded.

V	size	J	D	CDR3	DNA
TRBV11-2	NA	TRBJ2-2	NA	CASSLESGFGTGELFF	TGTGCCAGCAGCTTAGAATCAGGGTTTGGCACCGGGGAGCTGTTTTTT
TRBV15	NA	TRBJ1-6	NA	CATSSTSRGDSPLHF	TGTGCCACCAGCAGCACCTCCAGGGGAGATTCACCCCTCCACTTT
TRBV19	NA	TRBJ1-3	NA	CASSRNRDSNGNTIYF	TGTGCCAGTAGCCGGAACAGGGATTCAAACGGAAACACCATATATTTT
TRBV19	NA	TRBJ2-6	NA	CASNYRDSGANVLTF	TGTGCCAGTAATTACAGGGACTCTGGGGCCAACGTCCTGACTTTC
TRBV6-2/TRBV6-3	NA	TRBJ1-5	TRBD1	CASSYSTRGLQPQHF	TGTGCCAGCAGTTACTCGACCAGGGGGCTTCAGCCCCAGCATTTT
TRBV5-1	NA	TRBJ1-2	NA	CASSLVTGANYGYTF	TGCGCCAGCAGCTTGGTAACAGGAGCTAACTATGGCTACACCTTC
TRBV2	NA	TRBJ2-7	TRBD1	CASSEIRGRGEQYF	TGTGCCAGCAGTGAGATCAGGGGGCGTGGCGAGCAGTACTTC
TRBV3-1/TRBV3-2	NA	TRBJ2-3	NA	CASLGLKSDTQYF	TGTGCCAGCCTGGGCCTGAAATCAGATACGCAGTATTTT
TRBV6-5	NA	TRBJ2-7	NA	CASGDYEQYF	TGTGCCAGCGGAGACTACGAGCAGTACTTC
TRBV9	NA	TRBJ1-2	NA	CASSPLSTTYGYTF	TGTGCCAGCAGCCCCCTGAGCACTACCTATGGCTACACCTTC
TRBV10-3	NA	TRBJ1-1	TRBD1	CAISSTGFGNTEAFF	TGTGCCATCAGCTCGACAGGGTTTGGGAACACTGAAGCTTTCTTT
TRBV30	NA	TRBJ1-1	NA	CAWMEFGTEAFF	TGTGCCTGGATGGAGTTTGGGACTGAAGCTTTCTTT
TRBV5-1	once	TRBJ2-7	NA	CASSLGPGSQYEQYF	TGCGCCAGCAGCTTGGGGCCAGGGTCACAATACGAGCAGTACTTC
TRBV3-1/TRBV3-2	NA	TRBJ2-7	NA	CASSQGLSYEQYF	TGTGCCAGCAGCCAAGGACTCTCCTACGAGCAGTACTTC
TRBV5-8	NA	TRBJ2-2	TRBD1	CASSRGQGYDAGELFF	TGTGCCAGCAGCCGTGGACAGGGGTACGATGCCGGGGAGCTGTTTTTT
TRBV4-2	NA	TRBJ2-1	NA	CASSQDGGDYNEQFF	TGTGCCAGCAGCCAAGATGGCGGGGACTACAATGAGCAGTTCTTC
TRBV5-1	NA	TRBJ2-2	NA	CASSLQGQNTGELFF	TGCGCCAGCAGCTTACAGGGCCAGAACACCGGGGAGCTGTTTTTT
TRBV2	NA	TRBJ1-1	NA	CASSVDRAVNTEAFF	TGTGCCAGCAGTGTGGACAGAGCCGTGAACACTGAAGCTTTCTTT
TRBV11-2	NA	TRBJ1-1	TRBD1	CASSLGKFYTGGTEAFF	TGTGCCAGCAGCTTAGGGAAGTTCTATACAGGGGGAACTGAAGCTTTCTTT
TRBV7-2	NA	TRBJ2-7	NA	CASSLDGVEREQYF	TGTGCCAGCAGCTTAGATGGGGTGGAGCGGGAGCAGTACTTC